The clone carrying this T cell receptor (beta chain) was observed a handful of times. Its antigen is currently unknown. Any patient presenting with uncontrolled infection, other autoimmune disease, pregnancy or lactation was left out. The PBMCs studied were ones that came from about 10 ml fresh peripheral blood. This specimen belongs to a study of T cells in Graves' hyperthyroidism and ophthalmopathy. Researchers took RNA transcripts and amplified the TCR beta CDR3 regions from them. The TCR CDR3 was amplified in a first-round RT-PCR using the HTBI primer set. TCRdb passed the multiplex PCR reads through MiXCR, listing each CDR3 protein once. This table has 350,000 to 500,000 distinct CDR3 sequences, roughly an eighth appearing once. Study-wide findings and caveats: Most expanded thyroid clonotypes above 0.001 also appeared in blood.

Germline V gene data show CDR1 as LNHDA and CDR2 as SQIVND (reference sequence). With 3 bases removed from V and 6 bases from J, the gap between germline ends came to 18 bases. This CDR3 comprises 15 residues. Material for sequencing was blood. The chain links TRBV19 to TRBJ2-7; D gene uncertain. The clonotype was recovered from a woman between 18 and 30 years old with Graves' hyperthyroidism. The CDR3 sequence: CASSIAVGRPIEQYF. As DNA, the CDR3 is TGTGCCAGTAGTATCGCTGTCGGACGGCCCATCGAGCAGTACTTC.